A single sample is the source of the 17 T cell receptor beta chains below, sequenced in a study of early T cells in non-severe SARS-CoV-2 infection. TCRdb re-called the 5' RACE reads through MiXCR, storing one row per CDR3 protein. The sample comprises tens of thousands of distinct CDR3 sequences, roughly a sixth of which are singletons, and 8.9% rests with the top ten. This material consisted of whole blood, taken at baseline. These receptors came from an adult who was a healthcare worker with PCR-confirmed SARS-CoV-2 infection or an uninfected control (not recorded which).

This clonotype has only a few counts. V and J are TRBV13 and TRBJ1-6, with no clear D. V was clipped by 8 bases and J by 0 bases, with 8 bases between them. This CDR3 comprises 14 residues. Germline V gene data show CDR1 as PRHDT and CDR2 as FYEKMQ (reference sequence). CDR3 sequence (DNA): TGTGCCAGCCGGGAGAGCTCCTATAATTCACCCCTCCACTTT. Translating it yields CASRESSYNSPLHF.

The V and J genes are TRBV2 and TRBJ1-2, with a possible D match to TRBD1 (5 bases). Per germline, CDR1 SNHLY and CDR2 FYNNEI. This CDR3 has 12 amino acids. V was clipped by 6 bases and J by 2 bases, with 7 bases between them. This CDR3 is CASSRENYGYTF. The CDR3 DNA reads as TGTGCCAGCAGCAGGGAAAACTATGGCTACACCTTC. Full variable domain (rest looked up from reference TRBV2 and TRBJ1-2): EPEVTQTPSHQVTQMGQEVILRCVPISNHLYFYWYRQILGQKVEFLVSFYNNEISEKSEIFDDQFSVERPDGSNFTLKIRSTKLEDSAMYFCASSRENYGYTFGSGTRLTVV.

This clonotype occurred a few times. V and J are TRBV30 and TRBJ2-7; 7 bases fit TRBD2. The V and J ends lost 4 bases and 2 bases, in that order; junction bases with no gene match: 2. CDR3 length equals 12 residues. In germline, CDR1 is GTSNPN, CDR2 SVGIG (reference sequence). CDR3 sequence (DNA): TGTGCCTGGACTAGCGGACCCTACGAGCAGTACTTC. Residues: CAWTSGPYEQYF.

The J gene is TRBJ2-3, the V gene TRBV11-2; 7 nucleotides line up with TRBD1. The CDR3 loop spans 17 amino acids. Germline values: CDR1 SGHAT, CDR2 FQNNGV. V dropped 4 bases and J dropped 4; count of bases not matched to a gene: 14. This CDR3 is CASSSTRFDRVPDTQYF. The CDR3 nucleotides are TGTGCCAGCAGCTCAACCCGCTTCGACAGGGTTCCAGATACGCAGTATTTT.

This clonotype was picked up a small number of times. The chain is built from TRBV14 and TRBJ2-5, with D possibly matching TRBD2 (5 bases). There are 14 residues in the CDR3. Germline V gene sequence: CDR1 SGHDN, CDR2 FVKESK. V lost 2 bases, J lost 2 bases, and 9 bases lay in between. CDR3 DNA: TGTGCCAGCAGCCAACTAAGCGGACAAGAGACCCAGTACTTC. This encodes CASSQLSGQETQYF.

This clonotype was detected a few times. The chain links TRBV6-1 to TRBJ2-6, with 9 bases matching TRBD1. In germline, CDR1 is MNHNS, CDR2 SASEGT. The J segment lost 4 bases and the V segment lost 4 bases, leaving 8 bases of the junction unmatched. The CDR3 has 17 amino acids. CDR3 residues: CASSGGTGYGGANVLTF. CDR3 sequence (DNA): TGTGCCAGCAGTGGGGGGACAGGGTATGGAGGGGCCAACGTCCTGACTTTC.

This clonotype was counted only a few times. DNA of the CDR3: TGTGCCAGCAGCCCATATATCACCGGGACGCGAGGAGTATATGGCTACACCTTC. Translation: CASSPYITGTRGVYGYTF. The chain joins TRBV6-6 to TRBJ1-2; D perhaps matches TRBD1 (5 bases). Germline CDR1 reads MNHNY; CDR2 reads SVGAGI (reference sequence). Deletions cut 6 bases from V and 5 bases from J, with 28 bases between. This CDR3 spans 18 amino acids.

This clonotype was seen a few times. This sequence joins TRBV5-5 and TRBJ2-7; no firm D call. Germline CDR1 and CDR2: SGHKS and YYEKEE (reference sequence). The V end lost 4 bases, the J end lost 1 base, and 12 bases lay between the germline ends. The CDR3 sequence is 14 residues long. The CDR3 region is CASSPDGNSYEQYF. The CDR3 nucleotides read TGTGCCAGCAGCCCCGACGGTAATTCCTACGAGCAGTACTTC.

This clonotype has ten or more counts. The chain employs TRBV18 and TRBJ1-1; D unresolved. The CDR3 is made up of 14 amino acids. The germline V gene encodes CDR1 KGHSH and CDR2 LQKENI. Trimming took 2 bases from V and 1 from J, leaving 8 bases between them. This CDR3 is CASSPTAKNTEAFF. The CDR3 DNA reads as TGTGCCAGCTCACCAACCGCTAAGAACACTGAAGCTTTCTTT.

This chain joins TRBV4-2 and TRBJ1-1; 7 bases agree with TRBD1. The CDR3 consists of 14 residues. Losses at the gene ends were 0 bases for V and 4 bases for J; bases not matched to a gene: 2. The V gene's germline CDR1 is LGHNA and CDR2 YNFKEQ. The CDR3 DNA reads TGTGCCAGCAGCCAAGAACAGGGGAGCACTGAAGCTTTCTTT. This codes for CASSQEQGSTEAFF.

This clonotype was seen ten or more times. One junction end disagrees with the germline gene, perhaps due to a read error. The rearrangement links TRBV3-1 to TRBJ2-7; TRBD2 might be the D (6 bases). CDR1 is LGHDT and CDR2 is YNNKEL in the germline V gene (reference sequence). The CDR3 is 12 amino acids. The CDR3 DNA is TGTGCCAGCAGCCAAATCCTGGGACTTCCCTTCTTC. It translates to CASSQILGLPFF.

This clonotype appeared a few times. The CDR3 bases are TGTGCCAGCAGTCCCGGGACAGGGGGCTTGTCAGCTTTCTTT. Its translation is CASSPGTGGLSAFF. This rearrangement joins TRBV12-3 or TRBV12-4 to TRBJ1-1, with TRBD1 matching 12 bases. After removal of 5 bases from V and 10 bases from J, the junction contained 8 bases not matched to a gene. CDR3 length equals 14 residues.

The rearrangement joins TRBV18 to TRBJ1-4; 8 bases line up with TRBD1. The ends lost 3 bases at V and 8 bases at J; junction bases unmatched: 2. The CDR3 contains 13 residues. The germline gives CDR1 KGHSH, CDR2 LQKENI. CDR3 amino acids: CASSPDRAEKLFF. The CDR3 DNA reads as TGTGCCAGCTCACCGGACAGGGCGGAAAAACTGTTTTTT.

This clonotype was picked up many times. The chain carries TRBV12-3 or TRBV12-4 and TRBJ2-3; D is uncertain. The CDR3 contains 12 residues. The V end was cut by 6 bases, the J end by 1 base, with 5 bases between. This chain's CDR3 is CASSPGTDTQYF. The CDR3 region has the DNA TGTGCCAGCAGCCCTGGCACAGATACGCAGTATTTT.

The rearrangement uses TRBV15 and TRBJ2-5; the D gene is possibly TRBD2 (6 bases). This CDR3 is 14 amino acids long. Germline CDR1 and CDR2: LNHNV and YYDKDF (reference sequence). V was shortened by 7 bases and J by 2 bases, with 14 bases between the two germline ends. DNA for the CDR3: TGTGCCACCAAGGAGGGCAGATGGCAAGAGACCCAGTACTTC. It specifies CATKEGRWQETQYF.

This clonotype was picked up a small number of times. CDR3 DNA: TGTGCCAGCAGCCGCGTGACCGGGACAGCCTACGAGCAGTACTTC. Amino acid sequence: CASSRVTGTAYEQYF. The chain couples TRBV13 to TRBJ2-7, with 7 bases aligning to TRBD1. The CDR3 is 15 amino acids. V trimming: 5 bases; J trimming: 2 bases; junction bases outside the gene matches: 9. CDR1 PRHDT and CDR2 FYEKMQ come from the germline V gene (reference sequence).

V and J are TRBV12-3 or TRBV12-4 and TRBJ1-1; D is uncertain. The CDR3 consists of 13 residues. V shed 2 bases and J shed 1 base, with 5 bases lying between them. The CDR3, as DNA: TGTGCCAGCAGTTTAAGGAGGAACACTGAAGCTTTCTTT. Protein product: CASSLRRNTEAFF.